The 15 T cell receptor beta chains reported below all come from one sample, sequenced in a study of blood T cell repertoires in COVID-19. Sequenced by immunoSEQ multiplex PCR; TCRdb stores in-frame clones only, minus some. The sample lists some 270,000 clones; roughly nine tenths were seen once. Sequenced input: PBMCs or T cells enriched from blood (not recorded which). The receptor source for this set is a woman aged 40 to 50 who had recovered from COVID-19.

The V gene is TRBV2, the J gene TRBJ1-2; TRBD1 aligns across 7 bases. Germline V gene data show CDR1 as SNHLY and CDR2 as FYNNEI. The ends lost 10 bases at V and 0 bases at J; junction bases unmatched: 8. The CDR3 loop spans 14 amino acids. Here the CDR3 DNA reads TGTGCCACCCCAGGGGGGCCCCCTAACTATGGCTACACCTTC. The encoded protein is CATPGGPPNYGYTF. Complete variable domain (other parts from reference TRBV2 and TRBJ1-2): EPEVTQTPSHQVTQMGQEVILRCVPISNHLYFYWYRQILGQKVEFLVSFYNNEISEKSEIFDDQFSVERPDGSNFTLKIRSTKLEDSAMYFCATPGGPPNYGYTFGSGTRLTVV.

This chain uses TRBV6-2 or TRBV6-3 with TRBJ2-7; 10 bases agree with TRBD1. Germline V gives CDR1 MNHEY, CDR2 SVGEGT. There are 12 residues in the CDR3. V gave up 5 bases and J gave up 9 bases; unmatched junction bases: 4. The CDR3 sequence: CASSRDRGWQYF. The CDR3 DNA is TGTGCCAGCAGTCGGGACAGGGGTTGGCAGTACTTC.

The V call is TRBV7-6, the J call TRBJ2-1, with 8 positions matching TRBD2. The germline CDR1 and CDR2 sequences are SGHVS and FNYEAQ. This CDR3 comprises 16 residues. J was trimmed by 7 bases and V by 5 bases; bases with no gene match: 13. This CDR3 reads CASSTRYRSGGNEQFF. The CDR3 DNA is TGTGCCAGCAGCACCCGATACCGGAGCGGGGGTAATGAGCAGTTCTTC.

The chain employs TRBV13 and TRBJ2-3, with 11 bases lining up with TRBD1. The CDR3 has 22 residues. Germline values: CDR1 PRHDT, CDR2 FYEKMQ (reference sequence). V dropped 5 bases and J dropped 4; count of bases not matched to a gene: 26. The CDR3 loop is CASSTPWERLSPGQGGPDTQYF. DNA of the CDR3: TGTGCCAGCAGCACACCCTGGGAGAGGCTAAGCCCGGGACAGGGGGGTCCAGATACGCAGTATTTT.

Concerning this clone: Other DNA sequences within the sample encode an identical CDR3. The chain employs TRBV5-1 and TRBJ2-7; 7 positions match TRBD1. The trim removed 0 bases at V and 6 bases at J, leaving 0 bases unmatched. Germline CDR1 and CDR2: SGHRS and YFSETQ. The CDR3 covers 12 residues. Here the CDR3 DNA reads TGCGCCAGCAGCTTGGACAGGGGCGAGCAGTACTTC. It codes for CASSLDRGEQYF.

The chain carries TRBV21-1 and TRBJ1-6. TRBV21-1 is reported as a pseudogene. This CDR3 contains 17 residues. The CDR3 DNA follows: TGTGCCAGCAGCCTCCGGGGGGGGGACTCCTATAATTCACCCCTCCACTTT. Protein: CASSLRGGDSYNSPLHF.

This clone came up once. The V and J genes are TRBV5-1 and TRBJ2-7; TRBD1 matches 7 bases. Trimming cost V 2 bases and J 7 bases; bases outside gene matches: 12. This CDR3 contains 15 residues. CDR1 is SGHRS, CDR2 YFSETQ, per germline. CDR3 in DNA: TGCGCCAGCAGCTTCGAGGGGGCGCCCGGGTGGGAGCAGTACTTC. Protein product: CASSFEGAPGWEQYF. Full variable domain (outside the CDR3, taken from reference TRBV5-1 and TRBJ2-7): KAGVTQTPRYLIKTRGQQVTLSCSPISGHRSVSWYQQTPGQGLQFLFEYFSETQRNKGNFPGRFSGRQFSNSRSEMNVSTLELGDSALYLCASSFEGAPGWEQYFGPGTRLTVT.

The genes are TRBV6-5 and TRBJ1-5; TRBD1 might be the D (5 bases). The germline V and J ends were trimmed by 6 bases and 3 bases, with 12 bases remaining between them. The germline V gene has CDR1 MNHEY and CDR2 SVGAGI. The CDR3 sequence is 14 residues long. The CDR3 DNA reads TGTGCCAGCAGCGTCAGACAGAACAATCAGCCCCAGCATTTT. This sequence encodes CASSVRQNNQPQHF.

This chain uses TRBV7-9 with TRBJ1-2; 8 bases fit TRBD1. The CDR3 totals 12 residues. CDR1 SEHNR and CDR2 FQNEAQ come from the germline V gene (reference sequence). The V and J ends lost 6 bases and 7 bases, in that order; junction bases with no gene match: 4. CDR3 residues: CASSYGQGGYTF. As DNA, the CDR3 is TGTGCCAGCAGTTACGGACAGGGTGGCTACACCTTC. Complete variable domain (other parts from reference TRBV7-9 and TRBJ1-2): DTGVSQNPRHKITKRGQNVTFRCDPISEHNRLYWYRQTLGQGPEFLTYFQNEAQLEKSRLLSDRFSAERPKGSFSTLEIQRTEQGDSAMYLCASSYGQGGYTFGSGTRLTVV.

This chain links TRBV9 with TRBJ1-1, with TRBD1 matching 9 bases. The CDR3 sequence is 15 residues long. V was pared by 3 bases and J by 5 bases, with 8 bases of the junction left unmatched. Per the germline V gene, CDR1 is SGDLS and CDR2 is YYNGEE. DNA of the CDR3: TGTGCCAGCAGCGACCAAACAGGGGGCGAAACTGAAGCTTTCTTT. Translated, it gives CASSDQTGGETEAFF.

The chain joins TRBV3-1 (or the pseudogene TRBV3-2) to TRBJ2-4; weak D call: TRBD2 (6 bases). This CDR3 is built from 17 residues. Trimming took 0 bases from V and 1 from J, leaving 13 bases between them. Germline lookup yields CDR1 LGHDT and CDR2 YNNKEL (reference sequence). CDR3 coding DNA: TGTGCCAGCAGCCAAGATGGGCGGGGTCGCGCCAAAAACATTCAGTACTTC. Encoded protein: CASSQDGRGRAKNIQYF.

The chain combines TRBV7-2 with TRBJ2-7; D is uncertain. The CDR3 extends over 15 amino acids. Deletions cut 1 base from V and 2 bases from J, with 12 bases between. The germline V gene encodes CDR1 SGHTA and CDR2 FQGNSA. The CDR3 DNA follows: TGTGCCAGCAGCTTAGAGGTTAATCGGGCCTACGAGCAGTACTTC. It is translated as CASSLEVNRAYEQYF.

The chain carries TRBV3-1 (or the pseudogene TRBV3-2) and TRBJ1-2; D is perhaps TRBD1 (5 bases). The CDR3 consists of 14 residues. Trimming stripped 6 bases from V and 4 bases from J, with 15 bases between. The germline V gene has CDR1 LGHDT and CDR2 YNNKEL (reference sequence). This CDR3 reads CASRPEGVAYGYTF. The CDR3 DNA follows: TGTGCCAGCAGACCCGAAGGGGTCGCCTATGGCTACACCTTC.

The CDR3, as DNA: TGTGCCAGCAGCTCCCAGGGGGGCAGCACTGAAGCTTTCTTT. It translates to CASSSQGGSTEAFF. J is TRBJ1-1 and V is TRBV7-9; 7 positions match TRBD1. V lost 4 bases and J lost 4; bases outside the gene matches: 6. CDR1 and CDR2 from the germline V gene are SEHNR and FQNEAQ (reference sequence). The CDR3 consists of 14 residues.

The chain is built from TRBV2 and TRBJ2-1; the match to TRBD2 covers 10 bases. This CDR3 spans 15 amino acids. Germline trimming cut 6 bases from V and 3 bases from J; bases unmatched to any gene: 5. Germline loops: CDR1 SNHLY, CDR2 FYNNEI. The CDR3 region is CASRTGTSDYNEQFF. DNA of the CDR3: TGTGCCAGCAGGACCGGGACTAGCGACTACAATGAGCAGTTCTTC.